Following are 20 T cell receptor beta chains from one sample sequenced in a study of identical twins (TCRdb year 2016). Library preparation employed 5' RACE. This sample was sequenced with an Illumina HiSeq 2000. The public reads were reprocessed in TCRdb via fastp at Q25 and MiXCR, keeping in-frame beta chains. Every entry covers one CDR3 protein and lists the most common genes and DNA from its rows. The sample records some 590,000 distinct CDR3 sequences, 9.6% of which are singletons. Around 3% of the sample is held by the ten biggest clonotypes. These data are also associated with another study on yellow fever vaccine responses in identical twins.

Sequenced material: PBMCs. Receptors originate from a woman aged 18-29 years in good health.

The chain couples TRBV5-1 to TRBJ2-2; tentatively, D is TRBD1 (7 bases). The CDR3 contains 14 residues. From germline, CDR1 is SGHRS and CDR2 YFSETQ. Trimming shortened V by 3 bases and J by 6 bases, and 12 bases separated the two germline ends. In DNA form, the CDR3 reads TGCGCCAGCAGCTCTGCAGGGGGGCCCGGGGAGCTGTTTTTT. Translation gives CASSSAGGPGELFF.

The genes are TRBV4-3 and TRBJ2-2; TRBD1 or TRBD2 may be the D gene (5 bases each). Trimming stripped 5 bases from V and 4 bases from J, with 11 bases between. This CDR3 region has 14 residues. The germline V gene has CDR1 LGHNA and CDR2 YSLEER. The DNA of the CDR3 is TGCGCCAGCAGCAACCTCGGGACCACCGGGGAGCTGTTTTTT. Protein product: CASSNLGTTGELFF.

This clonotype showed up many times. V is TRBV28 and J is TRBJ1-5, with D unclear. V was pared by 1 base and J by 3 bases, with 4 bases between. Germline loops: CDR1 MDHEN, CDR2 SYDVKM. This CDR3 region has 13 residues. The CDR3 bases are TGTGCCAGCAGTTTATCCGTCAATCAGCCCCAGCATTTT. It specifies CASSLSVNQPQHF.

There are many counts of this clonotype. The chain couples TRBV7-9 to TRBJ2-2, with 11 bases that match TRBD1. Germline CDR1 is SEHNR and CDR2 is FQNEAQ (reference sequence). The V and J ends lost 6 bases and 5 bases, in that order; junction bases with no gene match: 5. The CDR3 runs 15 residues. For the CDR3, the DNA is TGTGCCAGCAGGCCCGGGACAGGGGGAACCGGGGAGCTGTTTTTT. Protein: CASRPGTGGTGELFF.

This clonotype came up a few times. V gene TRBV7-9 combines with J gene TRBJ2-5; D possibly uses TRBD1 or TRBD2 (6 bases each). The V gene lost 1 base and the J gene lost 2 bases, with 11 bases spanning the gap. CDR1 and CDR2 (germline): SEHNR, FQNEAQ (reference sequence). The CDR3 contains 15 residues. The CDR3 DNA follows: TGTGCCAGCAGCTTAGGGGGGGCCCAACAAGAGACCCAGTACTTC. Protein sequence: CASSLGGAQQETQYF.

This clonotype was found many times. This rearrangement joins TRBV6-5 to TRBJ2-3; 10 bases map to TRBD1. With 2 bases clipped from V and 4 bases from J, the junction kept 3 bases outside the gene matches. Germline V lookup: CDR1 MNHEY, CDR2 SVGAGI. The CDR3 is made up of 15 amino acids. The CDR3 is CASSYGTGEADTQYF. In DNA, the CDR3 is TGTGCCAGCAGTTACGGGACAGGGGAAGCAGATACGCAGTATTTT.

This clonotype turned up a few times. The V and J genes are TRBV21-1 and TRBJ2-1. TRBV21-1 is given as a pseudogene. This CDR3 spans 13 amino acids. This chain's CDR3 is CASRVAGHNEQFF. CDR3 coding DNA: TGTGCCAGCAGAGTCGCAGGCCACAATGAGCAGTTCTTC.

This clonotype was seen a few times. The V and J genes are TRBV5-1 and TRBJ1-6; tentative D call: TRBD1 (6 bases). Trimming took 6 bases from V and 6 from J, leaving 13 bases between them. Per germline, CDR1 SGHRS and CDR2 YFSETQ. The CDR3 has 14 residues. The CDR3, as DNA: TGCGCCAGCACCCAGGGACAAGCTAATTCACCCCTCCACTTT. Protein product: CASTQGQANSPLHF.

This chain connects TRBV20-1 to TRBJ2-3, with TRBD2 matching over 9 bases. Per the germline V gene, CDR1 is DFQATT and CDR2 is SNEGSKA (reference sequence). The J segment lost 1 base and the V segment lost 7 bases, leaving 18 bases of the junction unmatched. This CDR3 is built from 18 residues. The CDR3 loop reads CSGLIEFPIAGGTDTQYF. The CDR3 DNA is TGCAGTGGGTTAATAGAATTTCCGATAGCGGGGGGCACAGATACGCAGTATTTT.

This chain uses TRBV28 with TRBJ2-1, with D possibly being TRBD2 (5 bases). Trimming left V 5 bases short and J 6 bases short, with 20 bases between. The CDR3 is 16 residues long. The V gene's germline CDR1 is MDHEN and CDR2 SYDVKM. CDR3 protein: CASSHPARTGVNEQFF. The CDR3 DNA reads TGTGCCAGCAGTCACCCCGCCCGTACCGGGGTCAATGAGCAGTTCTTC.

This chain connects TRBV5-6 to TRBJ1-1, with D unclear. The CDR3 consists of 14 residues. With 0 bases removed from V and 4 bases from J, the gap between germline ends came to 10 bases. Germline V gene sequence: CDR1 SGHDT, CDR2 YYEEEE. CDR3 loop: CASSLVRAGTEAFF. CDR3 DNA: TGTGCCAGCAGCTTGGTTCGGGCGGGCACTGAAGCTTTCTTT.

This clonotype was counted a few times. CDR3 sequence (DNA): TGTGCCAGCACCCCTGTGAATCAAGAGACCCAGTACTTC. It is translated as CASTPVNQETQYF. This chain joins TRBV7-9 and TRBJ2-5; D gene ambiguous. This CDR3 has 13 residues. In germline, CDR1 is SEHNR, CDR2 FQNEAQ (reference sequence). The V and J ends lost 7 bases and 2 bases respectively, with 11 bases between them.

This clonotype was counted ten times or more. V usage is TRBV20-1 and J usage is TRBJ2-3, with 10 bases that match TRBD2. CDR3 length equals 17 residues. The germline gives CDR1 DFQATT, CDR2 SNEGSKA (reference sequence). With 0 bases clipped from V and 0 bases from J, the junction kept 6 bases outside the gene matches. CDR3 in DNA: TGCAGTGCTAGAGACCCACTAGCGGGACCCAGCACAGATACGCAGTATTTT. It translates to CSARDPLAGPSTDTQYF.

This clonotype was picked up many times. The chain joins TRBV7-2 to TRBJ2-1; TRBD2 might be the D (5 bases). In germline, CDR1 is SGHTA, CDR2 FQGNSA. V lost 8 bases to trimming and J lost 4 bases, with 12 bases between them. The CDR3 spans 13 residues. The DNA for the CDR3 is TGTGCCAGCTCGGGGAGCGGATACAATGAGCAGTTCTTC. The encoded protein is CASSGSGYNEQFF.

This clonotype was seen only a few times. The rearrangement links TRBV28 to TRBJ2-7; 8 bases map to TRBD1. This CDR3 spans 15 amino acids. Germline V CDR1 and CDR2: MDHEN, SYDVKM. V was pared by 8 bases and J by 2 bases, with 11 bases of the junction left unmatched. The CDR3 here is CASGQGASVPYEQYF. CDR3 DNA: TGTGCCAGCGGGCAGGGGGCCTCCGTTCCCTACGAGCAGTACTTC.

This clonotype showed up many times. V gene TRBV24-1 combines with J gene TRBJ1-5; no reliable D call. The CDR3 runs 15 residues. Germline CDR1 KGHDR, CDR2 SFDVKD. V lost 5 bases to trimming and J lost 0 bases, with 10 bases between them. The chain's CDR3 is CATSAATGSNQPQHF. DNA of the CDR3: TGTGCCACCAGTGCAGCGACGGGTAGCAATCAGCCCCAGCATTTT.

This clonotype was observed many times. The gene calls are TRBV5-6 and TRBJ1-2, with no clear D. Trimming cost V 5 bases and J 8 bases, with 13 bases left between them. The CDR3 length is 12 residues. Germline V gene lookup returns CDR1 SGHDT and CDR2 YYEEEE. This CDR3 reads CASSFRVEGYTF. The CDR3 DNA reads as TGTGCCAGCAGTTTCCGGGTAGAAGGCTACACCTTC.

This chain connects TRBV9 to TRBJ2-5, with TRBD2 matching over 12 bases. This CDR3 has 16 residues. Losses at the gene ends were 3 bases for V and 5 bases for J; bases not matched to a gene: 8. CDR1 and CDR2 from the germline V gene are SGDLS and YYNGEE. CDR3 coding DNA: TGTGCCAGCAGCGCGCCCGGGACTAGCGGGTTGGAGACCCAGTACTTC. It yields the protein CASSAPGTSGLETQYF.

Ten or more counts support this clonotype. This sequence joins TRBV7-9 and TRBJ2-5; D gene ambiguous. The V and J ends lost 5 bases and 2 bases respectively, with 9 bases between them. Germline V gene sequence: CDR1 SEHNR, CDR2 FQNEAQ (reference sequence). The CDR3 loop spans 13 amino acids. Here the CDR3 DNA reads TGTGCCAGCAGCCCGAGATCTCAAGAGACCCAGTACTTC. Protein product: CASSPRSQETQYF. The whole variable domain, filled in from reference TRBV7-9 and TRBJ2-5, reads DTGVSQNPRHKITKRGQNVTFRCDPISEHNRLYWYRQTLGQGPEFLTYFQNEAQLEKSRLLSDRFSAERPKGSFSTLEIQRTEQGDSAMYLCASSPRSQETQYFGPGTRLLVL.

This clonotype showed up just a few times. This chain uses TRBV18 with TRBJ2-6; the match to TRBD1 covers 7 bases. Trimming took 3 bases from V and 0 from J; bases not matched to a gene: 11. CDR1 and CDR2 from the germline V gene are KGHSH and LQKENI. The length of the CDR3 is 19 residues. The CDR3 sequence is CASSPLPGQFDSGANVLTF. CDR3 nucleotide sequence: TGTGCCAGCTCACCGTTACCGGGACAGTTCGACTCTGGGGCCAACGTCCTGACTTTC.